This T cell receptor (beta chain) was recorded in a study of coeliac disease. Only in-frame clones appear in the TCRdb table, and some are missing; sequencing was by immunoSEQ multiplex PCR. The data show roughly 970 clones, under 70% seen once. This CDR3 has 14 amino acids. Germline trimming cut 0 bases from V and 6 bases from J; bases unmatched to any gene: 2. CDR1 and CDR2 from the germline V gene are SGHRS and YFSETQ. This chain connects TRBV5-1 to TRBJ2-3; TRBD2 matches at 9 bases. Sequenced sample: intraepithelial lymphocytes from the gut. This sequence originates from a human donor without celiac disease. CDR3 DNA: TGCGCCAGCAGCTTGGATAGCGGGAGTGATACGCAGTATTTT. Encoded protein: CASSLDSGSDTQYF.